Described below is a single T cell receptor beta chain sequence and its context. This clone was counted once. This receptor's antigen is unknown. Base qualities are missing; no much larger clone stands one base away. Each donor gave one peripheral blood draw, averaging approximately 110 mL, which was collected into heparinised tubes. A BD FACSAria II was used to sort naive, central memory, regulatory and stem cell-like memory CD4+ T cells with a panel that included CD45RO, CCR7, CD25, CD127, CD95 and CD27. All sorted populations exceeded 95% purity. PBMCs were separated immediately by Lymphoprep density gradient centrifugation and were stained directly, without being cultured. So that batch effects would be minimized, each experiment stained and sorted samples in pairs, pairing one healthy donor with one patient. The data derive from a study of beta chain features in type 1 diabetes (dated by TCRdb to 2016 to 2018). For context, the study as a whole: No differences in mean age, gender distribution, total cell number or subset yield were found between patients and healthy donors. A total of some 100,000,000 sorted cells were examined across all samples, and a strong correlation was observed between cell number per subset and RNA yield. Whereas all 30 or so donors provided naive and central memory subsets, regulatory and stem cell-like memory subsets were isolated from just 8 patients and about 8 healthy donors. In the study, recently diagnosed type 1 diabetes patients and matched healthy donors were compared on the TCRB repertoires of their sorted circulating CD4+ T cell subsets.

The CDR3 runs 16 residues from the cysteine to the phenylalanine. Just the 48-base CDR3 DNA is kept, in frame starting at base 1. Per the germline V gene, SGHRS is the CDR1 and YFSETQ is the CDR2. Germline trimming: 4 bases from V, 2 bases from J; junction bases outside gene matches: 9. Study-wide findings and limitations: A moderate but significant shortening of TCRB CDR3 length was observed in type 1 diabetes patients in all four CD4+ subsets. Because cDNA was sequenced instead of genomic DNA, activated cells with high expression could be over-represented, although the groups did not differ in activation or CD3 levels. The naive, central memory and regulatory TCRB repertoires appeared to resemble one another more closely among patients than among healthy donors. Shorter templates might have been favored by PCR, but patient and control samples were amplified and corrected together, so both groups would have been affected equally by any skew. At VDJ recombination sites, patients with type 1 diabetes made fewer insertions and deleted more nucleotides, a pattern implying thymic rearrangement abnormalities. HLA sub-analyses involved small numbers of individuals, so any influence of HLA type on TCRB rearrangement remained unresolved.

The High Capacity cDNA Reverse Transcription Kit was used to reverse transcribe all of the isolated RNA, meaning that expressed TCRB transcripts were what got sequenced. Survey-depth immunoSEQ sequencing was performed on stem cell-like memory T cell samples, with an average of roughly 1 million total reads per sample. After sorted cells were lysed in RLT buffer, RNA was extracted with DNase-treated RNeasy Micro or Mini kits, with the choice depending on cell number. Each cell subset was processed separately to prevent cross-contamination, with patient and healthy donor samples processed together. TCRB sequences were amplified from cDNA with the immunoSEQ multiplex PCR, producing 87-bp fragments spanning the CDR3 region. Amplicons were sequenced on the Illumina HiSeq platform. The study's own analysis went as follows. PCR bias was corrected computationally using synthetic template baselines, and reads within Hamming distance 2 were collapsed, with unmergeable singletons discarded. Reads were aligned against IMGT to assign V, D and J genes, CDR3 length and insertions or deletions at six rearrangement sites. Within each subset, clonotype counts were normalized to the number of sorted cells before true diversity and Gini coefficients were calculated with the tcR R package. The overlap coefficient, calculated on TCRB nucleotide sequences, was used to quantify repertoire sharing. Sourced from immuneACCESS, this table was stored by TCRdb with only in-frame sequences that have V and J called. A share of the clones is absent; for the studies checked, an unresolved V gene accounts for under half, and the remainder has no known explanation. V, J and clone size reflect that table, while D and trimming were determined from the DNA. The sample records roughly 120,000 clones, roughly 40% of which are singletons. Over 0.065% of the sample goes to the ten largest clones.

Specimen: stem cell memory CD4+ T cells from blood. The cell subset or site label of this sample denotes: stem cell-like memory CD4+ T cells. The chain employs TRBV5-1 and TRBJ2-3; the junction holds 8 bases that match TRBD1. The TCR sequence derives from a woman between 18 and 29 years old in good health. The DNA sequence is given as TGCGCCAGCAGCACTGCAGGGGGCCTTTACACAGATACGCAGTATTTT. Its coded protein is CASSTAGGLYTDTQYF.